What follows is one T cell receptor (beta chain) and its context. Its antigen remains unidentified. The record has no base qualities; no much larger clone is one base away. The V end loses 5 bases and the J end loses 2 bases, and a stretch of 15 bases separates them. The CDR3 runs 15 amino acids, cysteine and phenylalanine included. Here the CDR3 DNA is all that survives: 45 bases in frame from base 1. The data derive from a study of T-cell memory formation after mild COVID-19 (dated by TCRdb to the early 2020s). Regarding the complete study: Most TCR sequence clusters were specific to one of the two donors. Two young, previously healthy adult volunteers made up the cohort, one male and one female. Longitudinal TCRalpha and TCRbeta repertoire sequencing tracked T-cell clones expanding and contracting after mild COVID-19 in a couple of donors. Overall study results and their limits: The study covered only two mild cases, and larger cohorts including severe cases with pre-infection samples were considered necessary. The detection of some responding clones in pre-infection memory suggests that pre-existing cross-reactive memory T cells joined the SARS-CoV-2 response. The second-wave clones that peaked on day 37 were not confirmed to be SARS-CoV-2 specific. Contracting CD4+ clones were located mainly in the CM and EM memory subsets, whereas CD8+ clones were found to be enriched in EMRA. Clones that contracted from day 15 to 85 showed balanced CD4/CD8 phenotypes, whereas a second wave of clones that expanded from day 15 to 37 leaned towards CD4+.

Ficoll-Paque density gradient centrifugation was used to isolate PBMCs. Sequencing relied on an Illumina NovaSeq 6000. Using 5'RACE with constant-segment primers, TCRalpha and TCRbeta cDNA libraries were constructed, with sample barcodes and unique molecular identifiers added in the process. RNA was extracted from every sample with Trizol reagent. Libraries were amplified in two PCR steps, with a second sample barcode and Illumina TruSeq adapters added in the second step. Sequencing of the libraries was done on an Illumina NovaSeq, producing 2 x 150 bp paired-end reads. In the authors' own workflow: Demultiplexing of reads and collapsing into UMI-guided consensus sequences were performed with migec v1.2.7. Using mixcr v2.1.11, UMI consensuses were aligned to TRA and TRB V and J templates and then assembled into clonotypes. A clonotype was counted as expanded or contracted only when both edgeR and NoisET called the clonotype significant, with the noise models trained on biological replicates. For edgeR calls, the cutoffs were a false discovery rate-adjusted p below 0.01 and a log2 fold-change threshold of 1. As an exploratory analysis of dynamics, max-normalized trajectories of the 1000 most abundant clonotypes were examined by PCA with hierarchical clustering. Separately sequenced CD4+ and CD8+ repertoires were used to assign a CD4 or CD8 phenotype to each responding clone. The public reads were reanalyzed by TCRdb: fastp trimming at Q25, MiXCR alignment, in-frame beta chains only. Identical CDR3 protein sequences are pooled into one entry, listed with their most common genes and DNA. TCRdb's processing, not the authors', yielded these V and J calls. This sample has about 360,000 distinct CDR3 sequences in its table, and over 13% of those were observed once. The ten largest clones represent about 22% of the sample.

The sample consisted of PBMCs or a T cell subset sorted from them (not recorded which). This TCR was recovered from a man aged 18-30 years who had mild COVID-19 (a few samples of this study predate the infection). The sample titles of this study are shuffled in the database, so cell type and time point are left out; the donor was told from shared clones. The chain uses TRBV12-3 or TRBV12-4 and TRBJ1-2; the D segment could be TRBD1, given 6 matching bases. The DNA sequence is as follows: TGTGCCAGCAGTCACCAAGGGGGAGCCAACTATGGCTACACCTTC. It encodes CASSHQGGANYGYTF.